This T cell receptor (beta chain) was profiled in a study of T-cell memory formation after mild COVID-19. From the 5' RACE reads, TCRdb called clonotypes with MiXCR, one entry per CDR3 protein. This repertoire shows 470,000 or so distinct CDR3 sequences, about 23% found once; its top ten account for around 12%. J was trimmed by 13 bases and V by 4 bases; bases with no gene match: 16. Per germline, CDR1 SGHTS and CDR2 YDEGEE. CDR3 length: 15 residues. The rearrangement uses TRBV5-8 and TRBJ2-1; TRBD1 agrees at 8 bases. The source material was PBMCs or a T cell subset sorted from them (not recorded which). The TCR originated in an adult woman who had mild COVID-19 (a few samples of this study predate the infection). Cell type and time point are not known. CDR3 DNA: TGTGCCAGCAGCGACGCCCCCGGACAGGGATGGGATCAGTTCTTC. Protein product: CASSDAPGQGWDQFF.